These 26 T cell receptor beta chains share one sample of origin, sequenced in a study of cytotoxic CD8 clonotypes in ibrutinib-treated CLL. This table comes from immunoSEQ multiplex PCR, and its TCRdb copy is limited to in-frame clones, with some not included. The profile shows around 130,000 clones, roughly 84% of them singletons. The sample consisted of PBMCs, taken after 24 months of ibrutinib treatment. The receptors were sampled from a human donor with chronic lymphocytic leukemia.

V is TRBV10-3 and J is TRBJ1-1; TRBD1 matches at 11 bases. The junction had 7 bases not matched to a gene; V was cut back by 0 bases and J by 4 bases. The CDR3 totals 17 residues. Germline V gene sequence: CDR1 ENHRY, CDR2 SYGVKD. CDR3 coding DNA: TGTGCCATCAGTGAGTCGGGGGACAGGGGGGCGGGCACTGAAGCTTTCTTT. Translated, it gives CAISESGDRGAGTEAFF.

This clone is a singleton in its sample. V and J are TRBV6-5 and TRBJ2-7, with 7 bases aligning to TRBD1. CDR1 and CDR2 (germline): MNHEY, SVGAGI. This CDR3 contains 15 residues. V shed 2 bases, J shed 3 bases, and the junction held 7 bases outside the gene matches. CDR3 residues: CASSYGRTGGYEQYF. For the CDR3, the DNA is TGTGCCAGCAGTTACGGTCGGACAGGTGGCTACGAGCAGTACTTC.

This chain uses TRBV7-2 with TRBJ1-4; 7 bases agree with TRBD1. The CDR3 is 15 amino acids. Germline CDR1 and CDR2: SGHTA and FQGNSA. The V and J ends lost 5 bases and 2 bases, in that order; junction bases with no gene match: 5. The CDR3 bases are TGTGCCAGCAGCCGAGGGGGCAGCACTAATGAAAAACTGTTTTTT. Protein product: CASSRGGSTNEKLFF.

In its sample, this clone was seen once. The chain has TRBV29-1 and TRBJ1-2; 7 bases are shared with TRBD1. Germline assignment: CDR1 SQVTM and CDR2 ANQGSEA. The CDR3 has 12 amino acids. The V segment lost 7 bases and the J segment 4 bases; nucleotides outside the gene matches: 6. CDR3 nucleotide sequence: TGCAGCGCCTGGACAGGCGGCTATGGCTACACCTTC. This sequence encodes CSAWTGGYGYTF.

The V call is TRBV5-1, the J call TRBJ2-2; D might be TRBD1 or TRBD2, each matching 5 bases. CDR3 length equals 16 residues. Germline V CDR1 and CDR2: SGHRS, YFSETQ. V gave up 2 bases and J gave up 4 bases, with 15 bases separating them. CDR3 bases: TGCGCCAGCAGCTTCGGGGCGTCACCAACCACCGGGGAGCTGTTTTTT. Its translation: CASSFGASPTTGELFF. The full variable domain, its missing parts supplied by reference TRBV5-1 and TRBJ2-2, is KAGVTQTPRYLIKTRGQQVTLSCSPISGHRSVSWYQQTPGQGLQFLFEYFSETQRNKGNFPGRFSGRQFSNSRSEMNVSTLELGDSALYLCASSFGASPTTGELFFGEGSRLTVL.

The chain uses TRBV9 and TRBJ2-5; D not resolved. V was clipped by 0 bases and J by 3 bases, with 9 bases between them. The CDR3 sequence is 14 residues long. Germline V lookup: CDR1 SGDLS, CDR2 YYNGEE. The DNA for the CDR3 is TGTGCCAGCAGCGTAGGTTTACAGAAAGAGACCCAGTACTTC. This sequence encodes CASSVGLQKETQYF.

The rearrangement links TRBV5-6 to TRBJ2-5; a weak D match, TRBD2 (6 bases). CDR3 size: 17 residues. Deletions cut 0 bases from V and 0 bases from J, with 15 bases between. Looked up from germline, CDR1 is SGHDT and CDR2 is YYEEEE. The CDR3 DNA reads as TGTGCCAGCAGCTTGGAAATGTTGCGGGGCAACCAAGAGACCCAGTACTTC. Translation: CASSLEMLRGNQETQYF.

The chain joins TRBV18 to TRBJ2-3; D is undetermined. The CDR3 runs to 12 residues. V was pared by 4 bases and J by 5 bases, with 7 bases between. Germline V lookup: CDR1 KGHSH, CDR2 LQKENI. CDR3 residues: CASSQLEDTQYF. Here the CDR3 DNA reads TGTGCCAGCTCACAATTGGAAGATACGCAGTATTTT.

The chain uses TRBV5-4 and TRBJ2-3, with 9 bases identical to TRBD1. The germline gives CDR1 SGHNT, CDR2 YYREEE (reference sequence). V was clipped by 3 bases and J by 2 bases; unmatched bases: 4. The CDR3 extends over 15 amino acids. This CDR3 reads CASSSNRGPTDTQYF. The CDR3 DNA is TGTGCCAGCAGCTCTAACAGGGGGCCCACAGATACGCAGTATTTT.

This rearrangement joins TRBV18 to TRBJ2-1, with D perhaps TRBD1 or TRBD2 (5 bases each). Trimming left V 0 bases short and J 2 bases short, with 14 bases between. From germline, CDR1 is KGHSH and CDR2 LQKENI. The CDR3 extends over 17 amino acids. CDR3 in DNA: TGTGCCAGCTCACCACCGATTTGGGACCGAGCCTACAATGAGCAGTTCTTC. As protein: CASSPPIWDRAYNEQFF.

This sequence joins TRBV30 and TRBJ1-1; D gene unclear. Trimming cost V 4 bases and J 6 bases, with 9 bases left between them. There are 11 residues in the CDR3. The germline CDR1 and CDR2 sequences are GTSNPN and SVGIG (reference sequence). CDR3 bases: TGTGCCTGGATCGGCTTTGCTGAAGCTTTCTTT. This encodes CAWIGFAEAFF.

The chain carries TRBV7-2 and TRBJ1-2; TRBD1 aligns across 8 bases. Germline V lookup: CDR1 SGHTA, CDR2 FQGNSA. The CDR3 length is 17 residues. V gave up 1 base and J gave up 7 bases; unmatched junction bases: 14. The CDR3 DNA reads TGTGCCAGCAGCTTAGGCGGGCAGGGGGCGGATAGAAGTGGCTACACCTTC. Translation gives CASSLGGQGADRSGYTF.

This chain links TRBV6-6 with TRBJ1-5; possibly TRBD1 for D (6 bases). V gave up 7 bases and J gave up 3 bases, with 13 bases separating them. The germline V gene has CDR1 MNHNY and CDR2 SVGAGI (reference sequence). The CDR3 is 14 residues long. CDR3 in DNA: TGTGCCAGCAAAGGCCGACAGGACAATCAGCCCCAGCATTTT. As protein: CASKGRQDNQPQHF.

The V and J genes are TRBV14 and TRBJ1-1; 12 bases fit TRBD1. Germline V lookup: CDR1 SGHDN, CDR2 FVKESK. The trim removed 1 base at V and 1 base at J, leaving 4 bases unmatched. The CDR3 consists of 17 residues. The CDR3 DNA follows: TGTGCCAGCAGCCAAGCTCGGGGACAGGGGGCGAACACTGAAGCTTTCTTT. It encodes CASSQARGQGANTEAFF.

The genes are TRBV4-3 and TRBJ2-7, with 9 bases lining up with TRBD1. V shed 1 base and J 6 bases; nucleotides not matched to a gene: 4. CDR3 length: 14 residues. Germline loops: CDR1 LGHNA, CDR2 YSLEER. The chain's CDR3 is CASSQGTGVSEQYF. For the CDR3, the DNA is TGCGCCAGCAGCCAAGGGACAGGGGTAAGCGAGCAGTACTTC.

This chain uses TRBV29-1 with TRBJ1-4; 7 bases align to TRBD1. V trimming: 0 bases; J trimming: 7 bases; junction bases outside the gene matches: 11. The CDR3 has 16 amino acids. Germline CDR1 reads SQVTM; CDR2 reads ANQGSEA. This CDR3 reads CSVEDQGGVFAEKLFF. In nucleotides, the CDR3 is TGCAGCGTTGAAGATCAGGGGGGGGTGTTCGCTGAAAAACTGTTTTTT. Using reference TRBV29-1 and TRBJ1-4 for the parts outside the CDR3, the full variable domain is SAVISQKPSRDICQRGTSLTIQCQVDSQVTMMFWYRQQPGQSLTLIATANQGSEATYESGFVIDKFPISRPNLTFSTLTVSNMSPEDSSIYLCSVEDQGGVFAEKLFFGSGTQLSVL.

There are a few counts of this clone. The V call is TRBV21-1, the J call TRBJ2-7; the table gives TRBD1 as D, unverified against the DNA. TRBV21-1 is deemed a pseudogene. The CDR3 extends over 13 amino acids. CDR3: CASSRGFSYEQYF. The CDR3 nucleotides read TGTGCCAGCAGCAGGGGCTTCTCCTACGAGCAGTACTTC.

The CDR3 spells CASSRTRGGYTF. The CDR3 nucleotides read TGTGCCAGTAGTAGGACCCGTGGCGGCTACACCTTC. V usage is TRBV19 and J usage is TRBJ1-2; the D is unclear. V was clipped by 4 bases and J by 8 bases, with 11 bases between them. The CDR3 covers 12 residues. CDR1 is LNHDA and CDR2 is SQIVND in the germline V gene (reference sequence). The whole variable domain, remainder taken from reference TRBV19 and TRBJ1-2, is DGGITQSPKYLFRKEGQNVTLSCEQNLNHDAMYWYRQDPGQGLRLIYYSQIVNDFQKGDIAEGYSVSREKKESFPLTVTSAQKNPTAFYLCASSRTRGGYTFGSGTRLTVV.

This chain uses TRBV9 with TRBJ2-3; D is tentatively TRBD1 or TRBD2 (5 bases each). Trimming removed 4 bases at V and 0 bases at J, with 21 bases between. The CDR3 has 18 amino acids. Germline V lookup: CDR1 SGDLS, CDR2 YYNGEE. CDR3 sequence (DNA): TGTGCCAGCAGCTTTTTCCCGGGGCTAACCTCTAGCACAGATACGCAGTATTTT. It codes for CASSFFPGLTSSTDTQYF.

The chain has TRBV6-6 and TRBJ1-1, with no clear D. Germline V gene sequence: CDR1 MNHNY, CDR2 SVGAGI (reference sequence). V was pared by 5 bases and J by 1 base, with 17 bases between. This CDR3 region has 16 residues. For the CDR3, the DNA is TGTGCCAGCAGTCAACCACCCCAGAGAGAGAACACTGAAGCTTTCTTT. It codes for CASSQPPQRENTEAFF.

In DNA form, the CDR3 reads TGCGCCAGCAGCGCCGTGGTAGCGGCCGACTTAAGCTACGAGCAGTACTTC. It yields the protein CASSAVVAADLSYEQYF. The chain joins TRBV5-1 to TRBJ2-7; D possibly corresponds to TRBD2 (6 bases). This CDR3 comprises 17 residues. The V and J ends lost 4 bases and 3 bases respectively, with 23 bases between them. Germline lookup yields CDR1 SGHRS and CDR2 YFSETQ.

The CDR3 sequence: CASSYDRGPYEQYF. As DNA, the CDR3 is TGTGCCAGCAGCTACGACAGGGGGCCCTACGAGCAGTACTTC. The V call is TRBV7-2, the J call TRBJ2-7; 10 nucleotides match TRBD1. The CDR3 is 14 amino acids. Germline V lookup: CDR1 SGHTA, CDR2 FQGNSA. Losses at the gene ends were 4 bases for V and 2 bases for J; bases not matched to a gene: 2. Drawing the rest from reference TRBV7-2 and TRBJ2-7, the complete variable domain is GAGVSQSPSNKVTEKGKDVELRCDPISGHTALYWYRQSLGQGLEFLIYFQGNSAPDKSGLPSDRFSAERTGGSVSTLTIQRTQQEDSAVYLCASSYDRGPYEQYFGPGTRLTVT.

V gene TRBV7-9 combines with J gene TRBJ2-1; the D gene is possibly TRBD1 (5 bases). Trimming left V 1 base short and J 5 bases short, with 6 bases between. This CDR3 spans 13 amino acids. The germline gives CDR1 SEHNR, CDR2 FQNEAQ (reference sequence). CDR3 loop: CASSLEGNNEQFF. CDR3 DNA: TGTGCCAGCAGCTTAGAGGGGAACAATGAGCAGTTCTTC.

In this sample, this clone turned up once. The chain employs TRBV19 and TRBJ1-1; 9 positions match TRBD1. V trimming: 10 bases; J trimming: 4 bases; junction bases outside the gene matches: 7. In germline, CDR1 is LNHDA, CDR2 SQIVND (reference sequence). CDR3 length: 13 residues. The CDR3 nucleotides read TGTGCCACCACAAAGACAGGGGGCACTGAAGCTTTCTTT. Its protein product is CATTKTGGTEAFF.

This chain links TRBV5-5 with TRBJ1-2; a possible D gene is TRBD1 (5 bases). Trimming pared 2 bases from V and 8 bases from J, leaving 10 bases between. Per germline, CDR1 SGHKS and CDR2 YYEKEE (reference sequence). This CDR3 contains 12 residues. CDR3 amino acids: CASSFSRDGYTF. CDR3 in DNA: TGTGCCAGCAGCTTCAGCAGGGACGGCTACACCTTC. The variable domain in full, completed from reference TRBV5-5 and TRBJ1-2, reads DAGVTQSPTHLIKTRGQQVTLRCSPISGHKSVSWYQQVLGQGPQFIFQYYEKEERGRGNFPDRFSARQFPNYSSELNVNALLLGDSALYLCASSFSRDGYTFGSGTRLTVV.

The chain links TRBV11-2 to TRBJ2-7, with 7 bases that match TRBD1. The CDR3 is made up of 13 amino acids. Germline assignment: CDR1 SGHAT and CDR2 FQNNGV. Trimming at V came to 10 bases and at J to 7 bases, leaving 13 bases not matched to a gene. The chain's CDR3 is CATKPETGSEQYF. The CDR3 DNA sequence: TGTGCCACCAAACCCGAGACAGGGTCTGAGCAGTACTTC.